This T cell receptor (beta chain) came from a study of blood T cell repertoires in COVID-19. Across the whole study: COVID-19 samples collected from the United States, Italy and Spain covered acute and convalescent phases.

As handled by the study authors: Nucleated cell number was recorded as an estimate derived from reference gene primer amplification. The table came from immunoSEQ multiplex PCR; TCRdb's copy has only in-frame clones and leaves some out. The DNA gave D and trimming, while V, J and clone size come from that table. Found here are around 300,000 clones, approximately 92% of them singletons; the top ten hold roughly 1.1%. Cohort assignment relied on participant-reported clinical history. Cohort 3 recovered donors had two negative PCRs, clearance, or symptom resolution. This TCR was sampled from a woman in her 30s who had recovered from COVID-19. Sequenced sample: PBMCs or T cells enriched from blood (not recorded which).

The CDR3 DNA reads TGTGCCAGTAGTACTACACAGGGGAAGGGAGGCAATCAGCCCCAGCATTTT. Its protein product is CASSTTQGKGGNQPQHF. This chain links TRBV19 with TRBJ1-5; 7 bases are shared with TRBD1. The V gene end was trimmed by 4 bases and the J gene end by 2 bases; junction bases not matched to a gene: 11. The germline gives CDR1 LNHDA, CDR2 SQIVND (reference sequence). CDR3 length equals 17 residues.